This TCR beta chain was profiled in a study of cytomegalovirus exposure and HLA in healthy donors. Study-level points and caveats: The classifier reportedly diagnosed cytomegalovirus status with high sensitivity and specificity. As a later analysis showed, a missense DCLRE1C variant was linked to trimming of TCR beta V- and J-genes.

Of note for this clone: The target antigen is unknown.

Germline values: CDR1 SEHNR, CDR2 FQNEAQ (reference sequence). The length of the CDR3 is 14 residues. Trimming took 5 bases from V and 4 from J, leaving 14 bases between them. Amplification used 60 Vbeta primers and 13 Jbeta primers. TCRdb's table, derived via immunoSEQ multiplex PCR, lists solely in-frame clones and lacks some. The listing records roughly 43,000 clones. The clonotype comes from a woman aged 40 to 49 in good health and CMV-seronegative. Input material: PBMCs. The rearrangement links TRBV7-9 to TRBJ1-2, with D perhaps TRBD1 (5 bases). CDR3 DNA sequence: TGTGCCAGCAGCGTACTAGAGGGACTCTATGGCTACACCTTC. Translation: CASSVLEGLYGYTF.